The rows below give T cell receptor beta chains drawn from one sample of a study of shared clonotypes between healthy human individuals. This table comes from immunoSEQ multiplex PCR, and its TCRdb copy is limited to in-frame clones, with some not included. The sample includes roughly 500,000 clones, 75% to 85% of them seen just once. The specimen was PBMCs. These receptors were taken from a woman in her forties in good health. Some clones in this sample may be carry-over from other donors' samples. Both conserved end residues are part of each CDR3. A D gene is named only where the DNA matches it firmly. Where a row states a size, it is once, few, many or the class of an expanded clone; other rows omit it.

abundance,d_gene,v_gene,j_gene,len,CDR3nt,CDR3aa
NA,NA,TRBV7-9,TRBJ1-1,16,TGTGCCAGCAGCCCTACGTTTCGGCTTATGAACACTGAAGCTTTCTTT,CASSPTFRLMNTEAFF
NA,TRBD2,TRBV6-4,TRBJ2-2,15,TGTGCCAGCAGTGAAATAGCGGGAGAATCTGGGGAGCTGTTTTTT,CASSEIAGESGELFF
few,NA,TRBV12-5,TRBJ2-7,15,TGTGCTAGTGGTCCCCCCCCGGGACGGGGCTACGAGCAGTACTTC,CASGPPPGRGYEQYF
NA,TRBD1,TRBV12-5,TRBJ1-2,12,TGTGCTAGTGGTATTGACAGGGATGGCTACACCTTC,CASGIDRDGYTF
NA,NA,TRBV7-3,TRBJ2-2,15,TGTGCCAGCAGCTTATATGTCGCGAACACCGGGGAGCTGTTTTTT,CASSLYVANTGELFF
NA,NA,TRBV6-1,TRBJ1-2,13,TGTGCCAGCGCGGACAGAGCTAACTATGGCTACACCTTC,CASADRANYGYTF
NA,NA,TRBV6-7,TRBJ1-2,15,TGTGCCAGCACCCCCGCCGGAATTTCAGCTCTTGGCTACACCTTC,CASTPAGISALGYTF
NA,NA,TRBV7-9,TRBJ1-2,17,TGTGCCAGCAGCTCCGATGGGGGGCTTAATTTCATCTATGGCTACACCTTC,CASSSDGGLNFIYGYTF
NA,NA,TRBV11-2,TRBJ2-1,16,TGTGCCAGCAGCTCGTTGGGTCTGAGCTCCTACAATGAGCAGTTCTTC,CASSSLGLSSYNEQFF
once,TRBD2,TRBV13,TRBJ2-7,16,TGTGCCAGCAGCGCAATCGGGACTAGCGGATTCTACGAGCAGTACTTC,CASSAIGTSGFYEQYF
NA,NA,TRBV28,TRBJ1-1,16,TGTGCCAGCAGTTTGAACAGGGAGCCCCAGAACACTGAAGCTTTCTTT,CASSLNREPQNTEAFF
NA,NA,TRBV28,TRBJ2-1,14,TGTGCCACCGTTACAGGGGGGGAGTACAATGAGCAGTTCTTC,CATVTGGEYNEQFF
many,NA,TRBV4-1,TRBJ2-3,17,TGCGCCAGCAGCCAAGATCTTCAGGCAGGGTATACAGATACGCAGTATTTT,CASSQDLQAGYTDTQYF
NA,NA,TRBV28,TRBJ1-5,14,TGTGCCAGCGAGGAAGAGTCTAGCAATCAGCCCCAGCATTTT,CASEEESSNQPQHF